The 30 T cell receptor beta chains below were found in one sample sequenced in a study of T cell responses to AZD1222 COVID-19 vaccine. TCRdb's table, derived via immunoSEQ multiplex PCR, lists solely in-frame clones and lacks some. This table holds roughly 160,000 clones, 91% found once. The sequenced sample was peripheral blood, obtained on day 0 of AZD1222 vaccination. The source is an adult in good health.

The rearrangement links TRBV3-1 (or the pseudogene TRBV3-2) to TRBJ2-7, with unresolved D. The CDR3 length is 14 residues. The germline V and J ends were trimmed by 0 bases and 3 bases, with 9 bases remaining between them. Germline CDR1 and CDR2: LGHDT and YNNKEL (reference sequence). Written as DNA, the CDR3 is TGTGCCAGCAGCCAAGATCGTGAAAGCTACGAGCAGTACTTC. Its protein product is CASSQDRESYEQYF.

The chain recombines TRBV6-5 with TRBJ2-1; 10 nucleotides line up with TRBD2. Per the germline V gene, CDR1 is MNHEY and CDR2 is SVGAGI. The CDR3 runs 15 residues. V was pared by 4 bases and J by 10 bases, with 10 bases of the junction left unmatched. The CDR3, as DNA: TGTGCCAGCAGTTGGGCTAGCGGGGGTCAGGCGGAGCAGTTCTTC. Translated, it gives CASSWASGGQAEQFF.

The genes are TRBV19 and TRBJ2-1; 8 nucleotides align to TRBD2. J lost 4 bases, V lost 6 bases, and 8 bases had no gene match. The CDR3 sequence is 15 residues long. Per germline, CDR1 LNHDA and CDR2 SQIVND (reference sequence). For the CDR3, the DNA is TGTGCCAGTAGGGGGAGCGGGGGCCCGTACAATGAGCAGTTCTTC. Its protein product is CASRGSGGPYNEQFF.

V gene TRBV6-2 or TRBV6-3 combines with J gene TRBJ1-6, with TRBD1 as a possible D gene (5 bases). The CDR3 contains 14 residues. CDR1 is MNHEY, CDR2 SVGEGT, per germline. V was shortened by 2 bases and J by 8 bases, with 10 bases between the two germline ends. CDR3 DNA sequence: TGTGCCAGCAGTTACGGCAGGGACGATTCACCCCTCCACTTT. Encoded protein: CASSYGRDDSPLHF.

V and J are TRBV7-2 and TRBJ1-1; unclear D gene. CDR3 length: 16 residues. CDR1 and CDR2 from the germline V gene are SGHTA and FQGNSA. V was clipped by 1 base and J by 5 bases, with 17 bases between them. CDR3 bases: TGTGCCAGCAGCTTAGGCGGGTTCAAGGGAGGGACTGAAGCTTTCTTT. Protein product: CASSLGGFKGGTEAFF.

V and J are TRBV28 and TRBJ1-5; 9 bases line up with TRBD1. The V gene's germline CDR1 is MDHEN and CDR2 SYDVKM. CDR3 length: 14 amino acids. Losses at the gene ends were 11 bases for V and 5 bases for J; bases not matched to a gene: 10. For the CDR3, the DNA is TGTGCCGTCGAGGACAGGGGCCCTCATCAGCCCCAGCATTTT. Protein sequence: CAVEDRGPHQPQHF.

CDR3 bases: TGTGCCAGCAGCCGCCAGGGGACACCTCCCTACGAGCAGTACTTC. It codes for CASSRQGTPPYEQYF. The chain has TRBV27 and TRBJ2-7; D may be TRBD1 (6 bases). The germline V and J ends were trimmed by 6 bases and 2 bases, with 17 bases remaining between them. The CDR3 extends over 15 amino acids. Germline V gives CDR1 MNHEY, CDR2 SMNVEV (reference sequence).

CDR3 nucleotide sequence: TGCGCCAGCAGCCAAGACCGAGCAGTTAATGAAAAACTGTTTTTT. Translation gives CASSQDRAVNEKLFF. The chain carries TRBV4-3 and TRBJ1-4; D remains ambiguous. The germline gives CDR1 LGHNA, CDR2 YSLEER. The CDR3 is 15 residues long. V lost 0 bases to trimming and J lost 4 bases, with 9 bases between them.

The chain carries TRBV3-1 (or the pseudogene TRBV3-2) and TRBJ2-7; 7 bases are a match to TRBD2. Germline V gene data show CDR1 as LGHDT and CDR2 as YNNKEL (reference sequence). After removal of 4 bases from V and 3 bases from J, the junction contained 12 bases not matched to a gene. The CDR3 is 16 residues long. In nucleotides, the CDR3 is TGTGCCAGCAGCCCGTCGGGGGGAGTGACCTACTACGAGCAGTACTTC. Translating it yields CASSPSGGVTYYEQYF.

The chain recombines TRBV19 with TRBJ2-3; 7 bases fit TRBD1. Germline loops: CDR1 LNHDA, CDR2 SQIVND (reference sequence). With 6 bases clipped from V and 3 bases from J, the junction kept 9 bases outside the gene matches. The CDR3 sequence is 15 residues long. As DNA, the CDR3 is TGTGCCAGTAGGCAGAACAGGGGTGGGACAGATACGCAGTATTTT. Residues: CASRQNRGGTDTQYF.

The rearrangement uses TRBV7-2 and TRBJ2-7; TRBD1 matches 7 bases. With 5 bases clipped from V and 3 bases from J, the junction kept 7 bases outside the gene matches. Per the germline V gene, CDR1 is SGHTA and CDR2 is FQGNSA. This CDR3 is built from 14 residues. The CDR3 DNA reads TGTGCCAGCAGCCGCTCCGGGACAGTCTACGAGCAGTACTTC. Translating gives CASSRSGTVYEQYF.

The chain uses TRBV7-2 and TRBJ1-4, with D perhaps matching TRBD1 (5 bases). Germline V gene sequence: CDR1 SGHTA, CDR2 FQGNSA. Trimming left V 5 bases short and J 0 bases short, with 10 bases between. The CDR3 is 15 residues long. The CDR3 here is CASSPWGPTNEKLFF. Here the CDR3 DNA reads TGTGCCAGCAGCCCCTGGGGACCAACTAATGAAAAACTGTTTTTT. Together with reference TRBV7-2 and TRBJ1-4, the CDR3 gives the full variable domain: GAGVSQSPSNKVTEKGKDVELRCDPISGHTALYWYRQSLGQGLEFLIYFQGNSAPDKSGLPSDRFSAERTGGSVSTLTIQRTQQEDSAVYLCASSPWGPTNEKLFFGSGTQLSVL.

CDR3 sequence (DNA): TGTGCCAGCAGCGTAGACGTGGGAGAGGGGTATGAGCAGTTCTTC. Its translation: CASSVDVGEGYEQFF. The rearrangement links TRBV9 to TRBJ2-1; TRBD1 or TRBD2 may be the D gene (5 bases each). Germline lookup yields CDR1 SGDLS and CDR2 YYNGEE. Deletions cut 0 bases from V and 8 bases from J, with 15 bases between. The CDR3 is 15 amino acids.

The gene calls are TRBV4-2 and TRBJ1-1; 7 positions match TRBD1. There are 17 residues in the CDR3. Per the germline V gene, CDR1 is LGHNA and CDR2 is YNFKEQ. With V trimmed by 4 bases and J by 1 base, 12 bases remained unmatched. In DNA form, the CDR3 reads TGTGCCAGCAGCCGGTACCCCGGGACAGCTCCGAACACTGAAGCTTTCTTT. Translation gives CASSRYPGTAPNTEAFF.

V and J are TRBV6-4 and TRBJ1-2, with D possibly being TRBD1 (5 bases). Germline V gives CDR1 MRHNA, CDR2 SNTAGT. The V end lost 2 bases, the J end lost 8 bases, and 9 bases lay between the germline ends. The CDR3 is 12 amino acids. CDR3 sequence reads: CASSDGTGGYTF. The CDR3 region has the DNA TGTGCCAGCAGTGACGGGACTGGGGGCTACACCTTC.

The chain's CDR3 is CASSPYMENTEAFF. CDR3 DNA sequence: TGTGCCAGCTCACCTTACATGGAGAACACTGAAGCTTTCTTT. The chain carries TRBV18 and TRBJ1-1; no firm D call. Trimming cost V 3 bases and J 1 base, with 9 bases left between them. Germline CDR1 is KGHSH and CDR2 is LQKENI. The CDR3 is 14 amino acids.

The table lists this clone with a count of one. This rearrangement joins TRBV6-5 to TRBJ2-1; unclear D gene. The CDR3 covers 12 residues. Germline values: CDR1 MNHEY, CDR2 SVGAGI. Trimming removed 7 bases from V and 0 bases from J, with 4 bases in between. The CDR3 spells CASILSYNEQFF. The CDR3 bases are TGTGCCAGCATCCTCTCCTACAATGAGCAGTTCTTC.

The rearrangement joins TRBV13 to TRBJ2-2; D may be TRBD1 or TRBD2 (5 bases each). V was pared by 1 base and J by 7 bases, with 16 bases between. CDR1 is PRHDT and CDR2 is FYEKMQ in the germline V gene (reference sequence). CDR3 length: 16 residues. The CDR3 protein is CASSLAPGTPSGELFF. In DNA, the CDR3 is TGTGCCAGCAGCTTAGCCCCAGGGACCCCCAGCGGGGAGCTGTTTTTT. Using reference TRBV13 and TRBJ2-2 for the parts outside the CDR3, the full variable domain is AAGVIQSPRHLIKEKRETATLKCYPIPRHDTVYWYQQGPGQDPQFLISFYEKMQSDKGSIPDRFSAQQFSDYHSELNMSSLELGDSALYFCASSLAPGTPSGELFFGEGSRLTVL.

The chain uses TRBV27 and TRBJ2-7, with 7 bases matching TRBD1. Germline loops: CDR1 MNHEY, CDR2 SMNVEV (reference sequence). V lost 7 bases to trimming and J lost 0 bases; unmatched junction nucleotides: 9. The CDR3 covers 15 residues. CDR3 DNA: TGTGCCAGCAATCCGATCAGGGGGAACTCCTACGAGCAGTACTTC. Protein: CASNPIRGNSYEQYF.

This clone was observed once. This sequence joins TRBV7-2 and TRBJ1-5; D call uncertain. V was trimmed by 4 bases and J by 7 bases, leaving 11 bases between them. Looked up from germline, CDR1 is SGHTA and CDR2 is FQGNSA. The CDR3 totals 13 residues. Here the CDR3 DNA reads TGTGCCAGCAGCTCGGGCCTCGGCCAGCCCCAGCATTTT. Protein product: CASSSGLGQPQHF.

The chain links TRBV7-9 to TRBJ2-3; 10 bases align to TRBD2. Germline V gene sequence: CDR1 SEHNR, CDR2 FQNEAQ (reference sequence). After removal of 3 bases from V and 4 bases from J, the junction contained 7 bases not matched to a gene. The CDR3 spans 16 residues. This CDR3 reads CASSFQAGGPADTQYF. The DNA for the CDR3 is TGTGCCAGCAGCTTCCAAGCGGGGGGGCCGGCAGATACGCAGTATTTT.

The chain employs TRBV2 and TRBJ1-3; D gene unclear. Trimming removed 10 bases from V and 4 bases from J, with 17 bases in between. Germline loops: CDR1 SNHLY, CDR2 FYNNEI. The CDR3 spans 14 residues. CDR3 sequence reads: CAKARMSGGNTIYF. The CDR3 DNA reads as TGTGCCAAAGCACGTATGAGTGGCGGAAACACCATATATTTT.

The chain links TRBV7-9 to TRBJ1-1; D uncertain. Trimming pared 9 bases from V and 1 base from J, leaving 3 bases between. Germline V gene lookup returns CDR1 SEHNR and CDR2 FQNEAQ (reference sequence). CDR3 length: 10 residues. The CDR3 loop is CASGNTEAFF. The CDR3 DNA reads TGTGCCAGTGGGAACACTGAAGCTTTCTTT.

The chain combines TRBV7-9 with TRBJ2-7; 10 bases fit TRBD1. This CDR3 is 15 amino acids long. V shed 6 bases, J shed 7 bases, and the junction held 12 bases outside the gene matches. Germline CDR1 is SEHNR and CDR2 is FQNEAQ (reference sequence). The CDR3 DNA is TGTGCCAGCAGATTTACCTCTTGGACAGGGGGTGAGCAGTACTTC. Encoded protein: CASRFTSWTGGEQYF.

The chain combines TRBV6-5 with TRBJ2-7, with D uncertain. V was shortened by 6 bases and J by 0 bases, with 12 bases between the two germline ends. CDR1 is MNHEY and CDR2 is SVGAGI in the germline V gene. This CDR3 spans 14 amino acids. This CDR3 reads CASSLDGSSYEQYF. The CDR3 DNA reads as TGTGCCAGCAGCCTGGACGGAAGCTCCTACGAGCAGTACTTC.

The rearrangement uses TRBV10-1 and TRBJ1-5; D ambiguous. This CDR3 region has 13 residues. The germline gives CDR1 WNHNN, CDR2 SYGVQD (reference sequence). The V gene lost 2 bases and the J gene lost 7 bases, with 9 bases spanning the gap. In DNA form, the CDR3 reads TGCGCCAGCAGTGAGAACGGCGGGCAGCCCCAGCATTTT. Translating gives CASSENGGQPQHF.

The CDR3 region has the DNA TGTGCCAGCAGTTCCTATGGCTACACCTTC. The encoded protein is CASSSYGYTF. This rearrangement joins TRBV25-1 to TRBJ1-2, with no clear D. CDR3 size: 10 residues. Germline V gene data show CDR1 as MGHDK and CDR2 as SYGVNS. The V and J ends lost 5 bases and 4 bases respectively, with 2 bases between them.

The J gene is TRBJ1-2, the V gene TRBV4-2, with D possibly TRBD1 on 5 matching bases. V was shortened by 0 bases and J by 4 bases, with 18 bases between the two germline ends. Germline CDR1 is LGHNA and CDR2 is YNFKEQ. The CDR3 is made up of 17 amino acids. CDR3 nucleotide sequence: TGTGCCAGCAGCCAAGATTTTGGGGGTGACAGCTCCTATGGCTACACCTTC. Protein: CASSQDFGGDSSYGYTF.

The V gene is TRBV10-3, the J gene TRBJ1-4; D not resolved. Deletions cut 2 bases from V and 1 base from J, with 11 bases between. Germline V gene lookup returns CDR1 ENHRY and CDR2 SYGVKD. CDR3 length: 16 residues. The CDR3 loop is CAISETLGGTNEKLFF. CDR3 sequence (DNA): TGTGCCATCAGTGAGACTCTAGGTGGAACTAATGAAAAACTGTTTTTT.

The CDR3 here is CAWRPSPLSHRSSYNEQFF. DNA for the CDR3: TGTGCCTGGAGGCCCAGTCCCCTCTCTCACAGGAGCTCCTACAATGAGCAGTTCTTC. This chain joins TRBV30 and TRBJ2-1; D perhaps matches TRBD1 (5 bases). Deletions cut 3 bases from V and 0 bases from J, with 24 bases between. CDR1 and CDR2 from the germline V gene are GTSNPN and SVGIG (reference sequence). The CDR3 spans 19 residues.